This entry lists 17 T cell receptor beta chains sequenced from one sample in a study of T cell changes during pregnancy in multiple sclerosis. Using immunoSEQ multiplex PCR, the repertoire was profiled, and TCRdb retains in-frame clones only, with some absent. The sample shows tens of thousands of clones, around 94% of them seen only once. Sequences were derived from peripheral blood, sampled in the third trimester of pregnancy. Every receptor here comes from a female donor in good health, enrolled as a control in a pregnancy study.

The chain employs TRBV2 and TRBJ2-1; 7 bases map to TRBD1. The CDR3 extends over 16 amino acids. The trim removed 7 bases at V and 7 bases at J, leaving 16 bases unmatched. The germline V gene has CDR1 SNHLY and CDR2 FYNNEI. The CDR3 region has the DNA TGTGCCAGCATCCAATACCGGGACAGAGTCTTGAATGAGCAGTTCTTC. It yields the protein CASIQYRDRVLNEQFF.

The J gene is TRBJ2-7, the V gene TRBV9, with no clear D. In germline, CDR1 is SGDLS, CDR2 YYNGEE. The CDR3 extends over 16 amino acids. V was trimmed by 0 bases and J by 0 bases, leaving 13 bases between them. For the CDR3, the DNA is TGTGCCAGCAGCGTAGGACAACCCCGTGGCTCCTACGAGCAGTACTTC. Translating it yields CASSVGQPRGSYEQYF.

The chain carries TRBV6-5 and TRBJ2-1, with TRBD2 matching 10 bases. The CDR3 covers 13 residues. CDR1 and CDR2 from the germline V gene are MNHEY and SVGAGI. J lost 0 bases, V lost 11 bases, and 1 base had no gene match. The CDR3 reads CAASGSSYNEQFF. The CDR3 DNA follows: TGTGCCGCTAGCGGGAGCTCCTACAATGAGCAGTTCTTC.

The rearrangement joins TRBV7-6 to TRBJ2-7; perhaps TRBD2 as D (6 bases). Trimming pared 1 base from V and 2 bases from J, leaving 15 bases between. The CDR3 totals 16 residues. Germline lookup yields CDR1 SGHVS and CDR2 FNYEAQ. The CDR3 DNA reads as TGTGCCAGCAGCTTAGTAGGTGGTAGCGGCCCCTACGAGCAGTACTTC. This sequence encodes CASSLVGGSGPYEQYF.

The genes are TRBV28 and TRBJ2-7, with D perhaps matching TRBD2 (6 bases). This CDR3 spans 13 amino acids. In germline, CDR1 is MDHEN, CDR2 SYDVKM. V gave up 7 bases and J gave up 3 bases, with 13 bases separating them. CDR3 residues: CASTNSGHYEQYF. CDR3 bases: TGTGCCAGCACCAATAGCGGCCACTACGAGCAGTACTTC.

The CDR3 DNA is TGTGCCAGCAGGCACTGGGTTTTCAGGGCGGGGGGGAATCAGCCCCAGCATTTT. Protein: CASRHWVFRAGGNQPQHF. This chain uses TRBV28 with TRBJ1-5, with TRBD1 as a possible D gene (5 bases). Trimming cost V 6 bases and J 4 bases, with 25 bases left between them. Germline-derived CDR1 and CDR2 are MDHEN and SYDVKM. This CDR3 spans 18 amino acids.

The sample holds a few counts of this clone. V and J are TRBV11-2 and TRBJ1-6; D might be TRBD1 (5 bases). This CDR3 contains 13 residues. Germline assignment: CDR1 SGHAT and CDR2 FQNNGV. The V gene lost 5 bases and the J gene lost 9 bases, with 11 bases spanning the gap. Here the CDR3 reads CASSRGFSSPLHF. The DNA of the CDR3 is TGTGCCAGCAGCCGGGGGTTCTCTTCACCCCTCCACTTT. Full variable domain (rest looked up from reference TRBV11-2 and TRBJ1-6): EAGVAQSPRYKIIEKRQSVAFWCNPISGHATLYWYQQILGQGPKLLIQFQNNGVVDDSQLPKDRFSAERLKGVDSTLKIQPAKLEDSAVYLCASSRGFSSPLHFGNGTRLTVT.

This sequence joins TRBV7-9 and TRBJ2-1, with 10 bases that match TRBD1. With 5 bases clipped from V and 4 bases from J, the junction kept 8 bases outside the gene matches. This CDR3 is built from 16 residues. Germline assignment: CDR1 SEHNR and CDR2 FQNEAQ (reference sequence). The CDR3 loop reads CASSQTGTGVYNEQFF. DNA for the CDR3: TGTGCCAGCAGCCAAACCGGGACAGGGGTTTACAATGAGCAGTTCTTC.

There are a few counts of this clone. The chain links TRBV2 to TRBJ1-6; TRBD1 matches 9 bases. CDR3 length: 14 residues. J was trimmed by 7 bases and V by 5 bases; bases with no gene match: 3. CDR1 is SNHLY and CDR2 is FYNNEI in the germline V gene. This CDR3 is CASSRQGGNSPLHF. CDR3 sequence (DNA): TGTGCCAGCAGTCGACAGGGGGGGAATTCACCCCTCCACTTT. Complete variable domain (other parts from reference TRBV2 and TRBJ1-6): EPEVTQTPSHQVTQMGQEVILRCVPISNHLYFYWYRQILGQKVEFLVSFYNNEISEKSEIFDDQFSVERPDGSNFTLKIRSTKLEDSAMYFCASSRQGGNSPLHFGNGTRLTVT.

The V and J genes are TRBV6-1 and TRBJ2-7; a possible D gene is TRBD2 (6 bases). The CDR3 contains 14 residues. Germline-derived CDR1 and CDR2 are MNHNS and SASEGT. V lost 4 bases, J lost 0 bases, and 10 bases lay in between. The CDR3 reads CASSAGESSYEQYF. In DNA, the CDR3 is TGTGCCAGCAGTGCGGGGGAGAGCTCCTACGAGCAGTACTTC.

This sequence joins TRBV9 and TRBJ2-7; 9 bases are a match to TRBD1. The CDR3 contains 14 residues. V dropped 0 bases and J dropped 2; count of bases not matched to a gene: 0. Germline CDR1 and CDR2: SGDLS and YYNGEE. The CDR3 DNA reads TGTGCCAGCAGCGTAGGGACAGGGGCCTACGAGCAGTACTTC. Translating it yields CASSVGTGAYEQYF.

This clone appeared a few times. The J gene is TRBJ1-1, the V gene TRBV5-1; D call uncertain. This CDR3 comprises 13 residues. Germline V gene sequence: CDR1 SGHRS, CDR2 YFSETQ. Between the trimmed V and J ends, which lost 0 bases and 1 base, there was a span of 4 bases. The CDR3 reads CASSLGGNTEAFF. In DNA form, the CDR3 reads TGCGCCAGCAGCTTGGGCGGGAACACTGAAGCTTTCTTT. Full variable domain (rest looked up from reference TRBV5-1 and TRBJ1-1): KAGVTQTPRYLIKTRGQQVTLSCSPISGHRSVSWYQQTPGQGLQFLFEYFSETQRNKGNFPGRFSGRQFSNSRSEMNVSTLELGDSALYLCASSLGGNTEAFFGQGTRLTVV.

J is TRBJ2-4 and V is TRBV10-2; perhaps TRBD1 as D (7 bases). The germline V gene has CDR1 WSHSY and CDR2 SAAADI. V dropped 6 bases and J dropped 5 bases, with 17 bases sitting between them. CDR3 size: 15 residues. CDR3 nucleotides: TGCGCCAGCAGCGCGCCGGAGGGGGCGGAAAACATTCAGTACTTC. It yields the protein CASSAPEGAENIQYF.

The rearrangement uses TRBV19 and TRBJ1-5; no firm D call. Trimming removed 7 bases at V and 7 bases at J, with 20 bases between. The germline gives CDR1 LNHDA, CDR2 SQIVND (reference sequence). This CDR3 spans 15 amino acids. In DNA, the CDR3 is TGTGCCAGTACCGGAGGCGGAGGAACTTACCAGCCCCAGCATTTT. This encodes CASTGGGGTYQPQHF.

The chain is built from TRBV2 and TRBJ2-7; TRBD2 aligns across 8 bases. Germline lookup yields CDR1 SNHLY and CDR2 FYNNEI. The CDR3 is 15 residues long. Trimming took 1 base from V and 4 from J; bases not matched to a gene: 6. Here the CDR3 DNA reads TGTGCCAGCAGTGAAGAGGCGGGAGGAGATTACGAGCAGTACTTC. Its translation: CASSEEAGGDYEQYF.

This chain uses TRBV7-8 with TRBJ2-7; 10 nucleotides agree with TRBD2. Germline CDR1 is SGHVS and CDR2 is FQNEAQ. Trimming at V came to 1 base and at J to 3 bases, leaving 3 bases not matched to a gene. The CDR3 contains 15 residues. Here the CDR3 reads CASSLELAGLYEQYF. In DNA form, the CDR3 reads TGTGCCAGCAGCTTAGAACTAGCGGGACTCTACGAGCAGTACTTC.

The chain employs TRBV6-6 and TRBJ1-5, with D hard to call. The CDR3 length is 14 residues. CDR1 is MNHNY and CDR2 is SVGAGI in the germline V gene (reference sequence). The V gene lost 2 bases and the J gene lost 3 bases, with 8 bases spanning the gap. CDR3 DNA: TGTGCCAGCAGTTACGGGAGATACAATCAGCCCCAGCATTTT. Its protein is CASSYGRYNQPQHF.